This is a list of T cell receptor beta chains from one sample in a study of CD8+ T cells in alopecia areata. Libraries were prepared by immunoSEQ multiplex PCR; TCRdb keeps only in-frame clonotypes and omits some of them. The sample has about 190,000 clones; 50% to 60% are singletons. This specimen consisted of CD4+ T cells sorted from blood, obtained at week 4, from a patient treated with tofacitinib. The receptors originated from a human donor with alopecia areata. Both conserved end residues are part of each CDR3. Each record gives: J gene, D gene, clone size, V gene, CDR3 protein, CDR3 DNA. A D gene is named only where the DNA matches it firmly. Clone size appears in some rows only: once, few, many, or a class for an expanded clone.

j_call: TRBJ2-1; d_call: NA; clone_size: NA; v_call: TRBV4-1; cdr3_aa: CASSQVYSEQFF; cdr3_nt: TGCGCCAGCAGCCAAGTCTACAGTGAGCAGTTCTTC
j_call: TRBJ1-1; d_call: NA; clone_size: NA; v_call: TRBV30; cdr3_aa: CAWRTDANTEAFF; cdr3_nt: TGTGCCTGGAGGACGGATGCGAACACTGAAGCTTTCTTT
j_call: TRBJ2-5; d_call: NA; clone_size: NA; v_call: TRBV2; cdr3_aa: CASSAQTGRGETQYF; cdr3_nt: TGTGCCAGCAGCGCTCAGACGGGGCGAGGGGAGACCCAGTACTTC
j_call: TRBJ1-2; d_call: NA; clone_size: NA; v_call: TRBV29-1; cdr3_aa: CSVGDSFYGYTF; cdr3_nt: TGCAGCGTTGGTGACTCTTTCTATGGCTACACCTTC
j_call: TRBJ1-2; d_call: NA; clone_size: NA; v_call: TRBV6-5; cdr3_aa: CASRSLLYGYTF; cdr3_nt: TGTGCCAGCAGGAGTCTCCTCTATGGCTACACCTTC
j_call: TRBJ2-1; d_call: NA; clone_size: NA; v_call: TRBV7-8; cdr3_aa: CASRDRQPGEQFF; cdr3_nt: TGTGCCAGCAGAGACCGACAGCCTGGTGAGCAGTTCTTC
j_call: TRBJ2-3; d_call: NA; clone_size: NA; v_call: TRBV29-1; cdr3_aa: CSVGSRGGGGDTQYF; cdr3_nt: TGCAGCGTTGGGTCGAGGGGCGGTGGAGGAGATACGCAGTATTTT
j_call: TRBJ1-1; d_call: NA; clone_size: NA; v_call: TRBV29-1; cdr3_aa: CSVEVGVDTEAFF; cdr3_nt: TGCAGCGTTGAGGTCGGGGTTGACACTGAAGCTTTCTTT
j_call: TRBJ1-2; d_call: NA; clone_size: NA; v_call: TRBV30; cdr3_aa: CAWSVPRTADNYGYTF; cdr3_nt: TGTGCCTGGAGTGTACCTAGAACTGCTGACAACTATGGCTACACCTTC
j_call: TRBJ1-5; d_call: NA; clone_size: NA; v_call: TRBV19; cdr3_aa: CASSSSGNQPQHF; cdr3_nt: TGTGCCAGTAGTTCCTCAGGTAATCAGCCCCAGCATTTT
j_call: TRBJ1-5; d_call: TRBD1; clone_size: NA; v_call: TRBV30; cdr3_aa: CAWGTGVNQPQHF; cdr3_nt: TGTGCCTGGGGGACAGGGGTCAATCAGCCCCAGCATTTT
j_call: TRBJ2-2; d_call: NA; clone_size: NA; v_call: TRBV19; cdr3_aa: CAAGQNTGELFF; cdr3_nt: TGTGCTGCGGGACAAAACACCGGGGAGCTGTTTTTT
j_call: TRBJ2-1; d_call: NA; clone_size: few; v_call: TRBV29-1; cdr3_aa: CSASLGSANEQFF; cdr3_nt: TGCAGCGCTAGCCTAGGGTCCGCCAATGAGCAGTTCTTC
j_call: TRBJ2-2; d_call: NA; clone_size: NA; v_call: TRBV27; cdr3_aa: CASSFRGWTNTGELFF; cdr3_nt: TGTGCCAGCAGTTTTAGGGGCTGGACTAACACCGGGGAGCTGTTTTTT
j_call: TRBJ2-3; d_call: NA; clone_size: NA; v_call: TRBV10-3; cdr3_aa: CAISFRSDTQYF; cdr3_nt: TGTGCCATCAGCTTCAGGTCGGATACGCAGTATTTT
j_call: TRBJ2-4; d_call: NA; clone_size: NA; v_call: TRBV15; cdr3_aa: CATSRTRGGIQYF; cdr3_nt: TGTGCCACCAGCAGAACCCGCGGAGGCATTCAGTACTTC
j_call: TRBJ2-5; d_call: NA; clone_size: few; v_call: TRBV4-2; cdr3_aa: CASSQDLPETQYF; cdr3_nt: TGTGCCAGCAGCCAAGACCTACCAGAGACCCAGTACTTC
j_call: TRBJ2-5; d_call: TRBD2; clone_size: few; v_call: TRBV25-1; cdr3_aa: CASSEFSSSGSVRETQYF; cdr3_nt: TGTGCCAGCAGTGAATTTAGTAGTAGCGGGAGTGTTCGGGAGACCCAGTACTTC
j_call: TRBJ2-7; d_call: TRBD1; clone_size: NA; v_call: TRBV5-1; cdr3_aa: CASSLRRQGGSYEQYF; cdr3_nt: TGCGCCAGCAGCTTGCGGCGACAGGGGGGCTCCTACGAGCAGTACTTC
j_call: TRBJ2-7; d_call: TRBD2; clone_size: NA; v_call: TRBV29-1; cdr3_aa: CSVREREVSYEQYF; cdr3_nt: TGCAGCGTTCGGGAGCGGGAGGTATCCTACGAGCAGTACTTC
j_call: TRBJ1-4; d_call: TRBD1; clone_size: NA; v_call: TRBV30; cdr3_aa: CAWSRDRELTNEKLFF; cdr3_nt: TGTGCCTGGAGTAGGGACAGGGAACTAACTAATGAAAAACTGTTTTTT
j_call: TRBJ2-5; d_call: TRBD2; clone_size: NA; v_call: TRBV5-1; cdr3_aa: CASSFSGKRQETQYF; cdr3_nt: TGCGCCAGCAGCTTTAGCGGGAAGCGCCAAGAGACCCAGTACTTC
j_call: TRBJ2-2; d_call: NA; clone_size: NA; v_call: TRBV29-1; cdr3_aa: CSVAASVRSTGELFF; cdr3_nt: TGCAGCGTTGCCGCTAGCGTACGATCTACCGGGGAGCTGTTTTTT
j_call: TRBJ2-1; d_call: TRBD1; clone_size: NA; v_call: TRBV29-1; cdr3_aa: CSVGRGYNEQFF; cdr3_nt: TGCAGCGTTGGCAGGGGGTACAATGAGCAGTTCTTC
j_call: TRBJ2-6; d_call: NA; clone_size: NA; v_call: TRBV11-2; cdr3_aa: CASSYTTSGANVLTF; cdr3_nt: TGTGCCAGCAGCTACACTACCTCTGGGGCCAACGTCCTGACTTTC
j_call: TRBJ1-1; d_call: NA; clone_size: few; v_call: TRBV7-2; cdr3_aa: CASSVRQKNTEAFF; cdr3_nt: TGTGCCAGCAGCGTAAGACAGAAGAACACTGAAGCTTTCTTT
j_call: TRBJ2-2; d_call: TRBD2; clone_size: few; v_call: TRBV5-1; cdr3_aa: CASSTSGSDTGELFF; cdr3_nt: TGCGCCAGCAGCACTAGCGGGAGCGACACCGGGGAGCTGTTTTTT
j_call: TRBJ2-5; d_call: NA; clone_size: few; v_call: TRBV2; cdr3_aa: CASSRETQYF; cdr3_nt: TGTGCCAGCAGCCGAGAGACCCAGTACTTC
j_call: TRBJ2-2; d_call: NA; clone_size: NA; v_call: TRBV30; cdr3_aa: CAWSWGRGTGELFF; cdr3_nt: TGTGCCTGGAGTTGGGGCAGGGGCACCGGGGAGCTGTTTTTT
j_call: TRBJ2-2; d_call: TRBD2; clone_size: NA; v_call: TRBV27; cdr3_aa: CASSLPGRADTGELFF; cdr3_nt: TGTGCCAGCAGTTTACCGGGGAGGGCGGACACCGGGGAGCTGTTTTTT
j_call: TRBJ2-7; d_call: TRBD2; clone_size: few; v_call: TRBV7-3; cdr3_aa: CASIGGRVPYEQYF; cdr3_nt: TGTGCCAGCATAGGCGGGAGGGTCCCCTACGAGCAGTACTTC
j_call: TRBJ2-3; d_call: NA; clone_size: NA; v_call: TRBV29-1; cdr3_aa: CSVDDGSSTDTQYF; cdr3_nt: TGCAGCGTTGACGACGGTTCTAGCACAGATACGCAGTATTTT
j_call: TRBJ2-1; d_call: TRBD2; clone_size: few; v_call: TRBV5-1; cdr3_aa: CASSLAGLAASYNEQFF; cdr3_nt: TGCGCCAGCAGCTTGGCGGGACTAGCGGCCTCCTACAATGAGCAGTTCTTC
j_call: TRBJ2-7; d_call: TRBD2; clone_size: NA; v_call: TRBV5-1; cdr3_aa: CASSLNSGSPYEQYF; cdr3_nt: TGCGCCAGCAGCTTGAATAGCGGGAGCCCGTACGAGCAGTACTTC
j_call: TRBJ2-1; d_call: TRBD2; clone_size: NA; v_call: TRBV7-3; cdr3_aa: CASSLQAGEHNEQFF; cdr3_nt: TGTGCCAGCAGCTTACAAGCGGGAGAGCACAATGAGCAGTTCTTC
j_call: TRBJ1-4; d_call: NA; clone_size: NA; v_call: TRBV30; cdr3_aa: CAWSRGSRGNEKLFF; cdr3_nt: TGTGCCTGGAGTCGCGGGTCCAGGGGAAACGAAAAACTGTTTTTT
j_call: TRBJ2-2; d_call: NA; clone_size: few; v_call: TRBV5-1; cdr3_aa: CASSFTGGTGELFF; cdr3_nt: TGCGCCAGCAGCTTTACAGGAGGCACCGGGGAGCTGTTTTTT
j_call: TRBJ1-5; d_call: NA; clone_size: NA; v_call: TRBV6-5; cdr3_aa: CASSSDRGWGNQPQHF; cdr3_nt: TGTGCCAGCAGTTCGGACCGGGGATGGGGCAATCAGCCCCAGCATTTT
j_call: TRBJ2-7; d_call: NA; clone_size: NA; v_call: TRBV27; cdr3_aa: CASSLFGDEQYF; cdr3_nt: TGTGCCAGCAGTTTATTCGGTGACGAGCAGTACTTC
j_call: TRBJ2-7; d_call: TRBD1; clone_size: NA; v_call: TRBV29-1; cdr3_aa: CSVISGTGLYEQYF; cdr3_nt: TGCAGCGTCATCTCTGGGACAGGGCTATACGAGCAGTACTTC
j_call: TRBJ1-1; d_call: TRBD1; clone_size: NA; v_call: TRBV29-1; cdr3_aa: CSVTGTGGLNTEAFF; cdr3_nt: TGCAGCGTTACCGGGACAGGGGGATTAAACACTGAAGCTTTCTTT
j_call: TRBJ2-3; d_call: TRBD2; clone_size: NA; v_call: TRBV19; cdr3_aa: CASSISGSGTDTQYF; cdr3_nt: TGTGCCAGTAGTATCAGCGGGAGCGGCACAGATACGCAGTATTTT
j_call: TRBJ1-4; d_call: NA; clone_size: few; v_call: TRBV10-3; cdr3_aa: CAISDRGGEKLFF; cdr3_nt: TGTGCCATCAGTGACAGGGGAGGGGAAAAACTGTTTTTT
j_call: TRBJ2-7; d_call: NA; clone_size: few; v_call: TRBV7-2; cdr3_aa: CASSHPGFYEQYF; cdr3_nt: TGTGCCAGCAGCCACCCAGGGTTTTACGAGCAGTACTTC
j_call: TRBJ1-5; d_call: NA; clone_size: NA; v_call: TRBV29-1; cdr3_aa: CSVGREANQPQHF; cdr3_nt: TGCAGCGTTGGCCGGGAGGCTAATCAGCCCCAGCATTTT
j_call: TRBJ2-1; d_call: NA; clone_size: NA; v_call: TRBV5-4; cdr3_aa: CASSLRLRGLGNEQFF; cdr3_nt: TGTGCCAGCAGCTTAAGATTGCGGGGCTTGGGCAATGAGCAGTTCTTC
j_call: TRBJ2-1; d_call: NA; clone_size: NA; v_call: TRBV4-3; cdr3_aa: CASSQEKRYNEQFF; cdr3_nt: TGCGCCAGCAGCCAAGAAAAGCGTTACAATGAGCAGTTCTTC
j_call: TRBJ2-1; d_call: NA; clone_size: NA; v_call: TRBV28; cdr3_aa: CASSFFPAGTYNEQFF; cdr3_nt: TGTGCCAGCAGTTTTTTCCCAGCGGGTACCTACAATGAGCAGTTCTTC
j_call: TRBJ2-2; d_call: NA; clone_size: few; v_call: TRBV7-2; cdr3_aa: CASSPPRTLTGELFF; cdr3_nt: TGTGCCAGCAGCCCACCAAGGACGCTCACCGGGGAGCTGTTTTTT
j_call: TRBJ1-1; d_call: NA; clone_size: NA; v_call: TRBV5-4; cdr3_aa: CASRPTDGRGEAFF; cdr3_nt: TGTGCCAGCAGACCAACCGACGGACGGGGAGAAGCTTTCTTT
j_call: TRBJ1-4; d_call: NA; clone_size: NA; v_call: TRBV29-1; cdr3_aa: CSVARVGSDEKLFF; cdr3_nt: TGCAGCGTTGCCCGGGTCGGGAGTGATGAAAAACTGTTTTTT
j_call: TRBJ2-1; d_call: NA; clone_size: NA; v_call: TRBV27; cdr3_aa: CASSLSTISSYNEQFF; cdr3_nt: TGTGCCAGCAGTTTATCCACGATTAGCTCCTACAATGAGCAGTTCTTC
j_call: TRBJ2-2; d_call: TRBD1; clone_size: NA; v_call: TRBV2; cdr3_aa: CASSMGQGYTGELFF; cdr3_nt: TGTGCCAGCAGTATGGGACAGGGATACACCGGGGAGCTGTTTTTT
j_call: TRBJ1-5; d_call: NA; clone_size: once; v_call: TRBV30; cdr3_aa: CAWSVTGDQPQHF; cdr3_nt: TGTGCCTGGAGTGTAACAGGCGACCAGCCCCAGCATTTT
j_call: TRBJ2-6; d_call: NA; clone_size: NA; v_call: TRBV2; cdr3_aa: CASSLDSSGANVLTF; cdr3_nt: TGTGCCAGCAGTTTGGACAGCTCTGGGGCCAACGTCCTGACTTTC
j_call: TRBJ1-1; d_call: NA; clone_size: NA; v_call: TRBV29-1; cdr3_aa: CSVERGRGTEAFF; cdr3_nt: TGCAGCGTTGAACGTGGTCGCGGCACTGAAGCTTTCTTT